What follows describes a single T cell receptor (beta chain). The antigen remains unidentified. The sample belongs to a study of cytomegalovirus exposure and HLA in healthy donors. Study conclusions and caveats: Being productive about 87% or about 30% of the time was typical of most TCR beta V segments in an earlier analysis.

There are 15 residues in the CDR3. Per germline, CDR1 MDHEN and CDR2 SYDVKM. J gave up 7 bases and V 1 base, and 6 bases lay outside the gene matches. The PCR ran on 60 Vbeta and 13 Jbeta primers. Source study methods: Tens of millions of unique TCR beta chains, 10 million to 13 million of them shared, were counted by a later analysis. Assay: immunoSEQ multiplex PCR; the TCRdb copy retains only in-frame clones and omits some. V and J calls and clone size are copied from that table; D and trimming were computed from the DNA. This sample has 120,000 to 150,000 clones; approximately 80% occur once, and the top ten carry 4.5% to 6%. Whereas donors were nominally healthy upon sampling, unrecorded immune exposures were probable.

The receptor comes from a man between 25 and 39 years old in good health and CMV-seropositive. The rearrangement links TRBV28 to TRBJ1-4, with 7 bases aligning to TRBD1. The sample was PBMCs. The CDR3 nucleotides read TGTGCCAGCAGTTTATCGACAGGGTTAAGTGAAAAACTGTTTTTT. Residues: CASSLSTGLSEKLFF.